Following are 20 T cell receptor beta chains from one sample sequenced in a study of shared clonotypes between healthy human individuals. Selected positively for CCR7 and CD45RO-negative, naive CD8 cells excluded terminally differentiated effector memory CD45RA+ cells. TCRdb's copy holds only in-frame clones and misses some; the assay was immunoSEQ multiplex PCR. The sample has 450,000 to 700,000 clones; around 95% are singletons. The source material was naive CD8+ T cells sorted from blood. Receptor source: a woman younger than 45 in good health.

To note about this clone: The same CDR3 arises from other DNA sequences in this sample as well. The CDR3 nucleotides read TGTGCCAGCAGCTGGACAGGCGGGAACACTGAAGCTTTCTTT. It yields the protein CASSWTGGNTEAFF. The chain carries TRBV27 and TRBJ1-1; TRBD1 agrees at 7 bases. Germline values: CDR1 MNHEY, CDR2 SMNVEV (reference sequence). Germline trimming cut 6 bases from V and 1 base from J; bases unmatched to any gene: 5. The CDR3 totals 14 residues.

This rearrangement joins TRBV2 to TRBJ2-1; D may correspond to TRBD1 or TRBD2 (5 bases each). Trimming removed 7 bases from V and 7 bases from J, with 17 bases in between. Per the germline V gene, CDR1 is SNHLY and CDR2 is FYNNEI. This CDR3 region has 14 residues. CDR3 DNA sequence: TGTGCCAGCATACCTACGGGACCAATAAATGAGCAGTTCTTC. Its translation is CASIPTGPINEQFF.

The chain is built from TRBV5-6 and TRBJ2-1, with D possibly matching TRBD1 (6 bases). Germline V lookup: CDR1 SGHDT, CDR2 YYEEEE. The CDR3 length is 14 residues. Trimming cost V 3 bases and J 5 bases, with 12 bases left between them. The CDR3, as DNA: TGTGCCAGCAGCTGGCAGGGGTTCGACAATGAGCAGTTCTTC. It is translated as CASSWQGFDNEQFF.

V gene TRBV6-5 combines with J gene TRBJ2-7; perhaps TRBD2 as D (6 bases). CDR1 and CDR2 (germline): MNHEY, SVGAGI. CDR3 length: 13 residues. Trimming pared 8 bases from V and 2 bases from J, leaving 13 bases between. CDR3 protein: CASRGSGTYEQYF. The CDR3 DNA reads TGTGCCAGCCGGGGGAGTGGGACCTACGAGCAGTACTTC.

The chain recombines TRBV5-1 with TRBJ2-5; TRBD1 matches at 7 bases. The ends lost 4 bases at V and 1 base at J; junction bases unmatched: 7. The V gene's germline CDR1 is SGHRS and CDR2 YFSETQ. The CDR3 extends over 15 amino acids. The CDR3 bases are TGCGCCAGCAGCGTGGGGACAGCGTCCCAAGAGACCCAGTACTTC. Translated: CASSVGTASQETQYF.

The CDR3: CASKSYGYTF. Here the CDR3 DNA reads TGTGCCAGCAAATCGTATGGCTACACCTTC. This chain connects TRBV6-6 to TRBJ1-2, with unresolved D. CDR3 length: 10 residues. From germline, CDR1 is MNHNY and CDR2 SVGAGI (reference sequence). Trimming removed 7 bases at V and 5 bases at J, with 5 bases between.

The CDR3 coding sequence is TGTGCCAGCAGCTTCGGGACAGGGGTCGGAGAGACCCAGTACTTC. As protein: CASSFGTGVGETQYF. The chain combines TRBV5-6 with TRBJ2-5, with 10 bases fitting TRBD1. J was trimmed by 4 bases and V by 2 bases; bases with no gene match: 5. This CDR3 spans 15 amino acids. From germline, CDR1 is SGHDT and CDR2 YYEEEE.

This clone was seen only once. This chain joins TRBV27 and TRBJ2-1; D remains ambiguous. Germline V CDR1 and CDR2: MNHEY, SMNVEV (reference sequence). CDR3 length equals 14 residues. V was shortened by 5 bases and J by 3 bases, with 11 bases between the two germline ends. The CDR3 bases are TGTGCCAGCAGTACCTATGACCACTACAATGAGCAGTTCTTC. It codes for CASSTYDHYNEQFF.

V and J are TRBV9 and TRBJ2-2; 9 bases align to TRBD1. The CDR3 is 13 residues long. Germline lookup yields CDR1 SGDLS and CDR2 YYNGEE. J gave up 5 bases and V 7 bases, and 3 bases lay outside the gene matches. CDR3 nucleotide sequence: TGTGCCAGCGGGGACAGGGTAACCGGGGAGCTGTTTTTT. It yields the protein CASGDRVTGELFF.

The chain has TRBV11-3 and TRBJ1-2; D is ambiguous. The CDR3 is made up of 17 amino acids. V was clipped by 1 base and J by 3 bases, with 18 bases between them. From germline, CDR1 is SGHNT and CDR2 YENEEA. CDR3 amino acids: CASSLVYRWAMDYGYTF. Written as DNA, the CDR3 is TGTGCCAGCAGCTTAGTTTATCGTTGGGCGATGGACTATGGCTACACCTTC.

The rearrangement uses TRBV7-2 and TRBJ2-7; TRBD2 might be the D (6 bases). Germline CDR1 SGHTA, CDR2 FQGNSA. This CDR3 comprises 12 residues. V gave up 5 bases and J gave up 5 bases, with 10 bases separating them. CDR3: CASSSSGDEQYF. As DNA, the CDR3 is TGTGCCAGCAGCAGCTCGGGGGACGAGCAGTACTTC.

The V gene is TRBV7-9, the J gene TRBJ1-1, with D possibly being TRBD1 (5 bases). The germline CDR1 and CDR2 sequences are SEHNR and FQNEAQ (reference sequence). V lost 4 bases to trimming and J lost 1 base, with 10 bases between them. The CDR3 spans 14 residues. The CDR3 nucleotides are TGTGCCAGCAGCTATGGGGGTGGGAACACTGAAGCTTTCTTT. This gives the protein CASSYGGGNTEAFF.

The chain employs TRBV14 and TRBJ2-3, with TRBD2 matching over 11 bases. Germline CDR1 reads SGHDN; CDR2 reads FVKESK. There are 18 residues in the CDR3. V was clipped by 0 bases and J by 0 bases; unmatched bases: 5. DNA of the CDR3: TGTGCCAGCAGCCAAGATCCGACTAGCGGGACTAGCACAGATACGCAGTATTTT. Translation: CASSQDPTSGTSTDTQYF.

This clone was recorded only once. CDR3 protein: CASSYQGDIEAFF. The CDR3 DNA reads as TGTGCCAGCAGTTACCAGGGGGATATTGAAGCTTTCTTT. The gene calls are TRBV6-5 and TRBJ1-1, with TRBD1 identical over 7 bases. Trimming cost V 2 bases and J 7 bases; bases outside gene matches: 4. The length of the CDR3 is 13 residues. Germline V gene sequence: CDR1 MNHEY, CDR2 SVGAGI.

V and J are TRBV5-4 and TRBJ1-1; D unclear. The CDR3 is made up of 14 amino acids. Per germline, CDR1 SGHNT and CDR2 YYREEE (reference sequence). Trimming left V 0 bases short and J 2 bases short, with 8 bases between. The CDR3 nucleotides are TGTGCCAGCAGCTTGGACGAGATAAACACTGAAGCTTTCTTT. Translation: CASSLDEINTEAFF.

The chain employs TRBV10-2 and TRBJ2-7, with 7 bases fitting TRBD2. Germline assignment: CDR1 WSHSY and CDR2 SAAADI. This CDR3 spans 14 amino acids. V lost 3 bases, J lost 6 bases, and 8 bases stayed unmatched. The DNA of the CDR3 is TGCGCCAGCAGTGATTACGGGAGGCCGGGCGAGCAGTACTTC. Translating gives CASSDYGRPGEQYF.

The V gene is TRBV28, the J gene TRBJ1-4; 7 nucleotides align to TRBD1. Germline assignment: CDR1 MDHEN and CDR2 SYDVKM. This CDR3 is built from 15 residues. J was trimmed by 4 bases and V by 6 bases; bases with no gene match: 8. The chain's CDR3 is CASRYRGLDNEKLFF. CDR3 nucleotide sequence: TGTGCCAGCAGATACAGGGGATTGGATAATGAAAAACTGTTTTTT.

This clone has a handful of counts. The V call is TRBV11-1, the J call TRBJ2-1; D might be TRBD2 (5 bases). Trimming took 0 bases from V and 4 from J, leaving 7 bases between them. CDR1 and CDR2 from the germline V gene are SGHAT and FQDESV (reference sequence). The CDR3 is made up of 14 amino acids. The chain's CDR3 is CASSLAGDYNEQFF. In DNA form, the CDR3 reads TGTGCCAGCAGCTTAGCGGGAGATTACAATGAGCAGTTCTTC.

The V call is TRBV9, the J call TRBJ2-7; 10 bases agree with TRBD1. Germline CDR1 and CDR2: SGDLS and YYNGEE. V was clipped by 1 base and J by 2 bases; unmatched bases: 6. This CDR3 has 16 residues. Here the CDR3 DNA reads TGTGCCAGCAGCGTAACCGGACAGGGGGGAACCTACGAGCAGTACTTC. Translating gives CASSVTGQGGTYEQYF. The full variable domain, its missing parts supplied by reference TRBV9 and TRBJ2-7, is DSGVTQTPKHLITATGQRVTLRCSPRSGDLSVYWYQQSLDQGLQFLIQYYNGEERAKGNILERFSAQQFPDLHSELNLSSLELGDSALYFCASSVTGQGGTYEQYFGPGTRLTVT.

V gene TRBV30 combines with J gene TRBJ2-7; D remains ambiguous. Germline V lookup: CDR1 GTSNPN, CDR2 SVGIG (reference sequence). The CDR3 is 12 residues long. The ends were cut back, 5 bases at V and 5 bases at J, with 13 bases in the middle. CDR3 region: CAWGLSPDEQYF. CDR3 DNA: TGTGCCTGGGGCCTCTCCCCGGACGAGCAGTACTTC.